The 8 T cell receptor beta chains below were found in one sample sequenced in a study of cytomegalovirus exposure and HLA in healthy donors. PCR used 60 Vbeta primers and 13 Jbeta primers. Sequencing used immunoSEQ multiplex PCR; TCRdb keeps in-frame clones, though not all of them. This sample has 130,000 to 150,000 clones; 73% occur once, and the top ten carry about 1.2%. Material for sequencing was PBMCs. The source of these receptors is a woman aged 35 to 49 in good health and CMV-seronegative.

The V gene is TRBV27, the J gene TRBJ2-4, with 9 bases lining up with TRBD1. The germline V gene encodes CDR1 MNHEY and CDR2 SMNVEV (reference sequence). CDR3 length: 13 amino acids. Germline trimming cut 6 bases from V and 6 bases from J; bases unmatched to any gene: 3. The CDR3 loop reads CASSEGQGNIQYF. CDR3 coding DNA: TGTGCCAGCAGCGAGGGACAGGGAAACATTCAGTACTTC.

The V call is TRBV4-2, the J call TRBJ2-1; 9 positions agree with TRBD2. The CDR3 is made up of 16 amino acids. V was clipped by 4 bases and J by 4 bases; unmatched bases: 8. Per germline, CDR1 LGHNA and CDR2 YNFKEQ. The CDR3 DNA follows: TGTGCCAGCAGCCCAGGGAGCGGGGGGCTGTACAATGAGCAGTTCTTC. Its translation is CASSPGSGGLYNEQFF.

This sequence joins TRBV19 and TRBJ2-2, with D possibly matching TRBD1 (7 bases). From germline, CDR1 is LNHDA and CDR2 SQIVND (reference sequence). V was clipped by 9 bases and J by 7 bases, with 27 bases between them. The CDR3 contains 17 residues. The DNA of the CDR3 is TGTGCCAGCCTAGATGGCAGGGGGGACCACAGGGTCGGGGAGCTGTTTTTT. Its translation: CASLDGRGDHRVGELFF.

This clone was observed a single time. The V call is TRBV9, the J call TRBJ2-2, with D perhaps TRBD2 (6 bases). V was shortened by 3 bases and J by 4 bases, with 16 bases between the two germline ends. Germline V CDR1 and CDR2: SGDLS, YYNGEE. The CDR3 has 16 residues. The chain's CDR3 is CASSERRGMSTGELFF. DNA of the CDR3: TGTGCCAGCAGCGAAAGACGGGGGATGAGCACCGGGGAGCTGTTTTTT.

The table lists this clone with a few counts. The chain joins TRBV6-5 to TRBJ1-4; D ambiguous. Germline V CDR1 and CDR2: MNHEY, SVGAGI. This CDR3 has 15 residues. Trimming left V 0 bases short and J 8 bases short, with 13 bases between. CDR3 sequence reads: CASSYSAGKVEKLFF. The DNA for the CDR3 is TGTGCCAGCAGTTACTCCGCCGGGAAAGTCGAAAAACTGTTTTTT.

The J gene is TRBJ1-3, the V gene TRBV19; 7 nucleotides match TRBD1. Germline trimming cut 4 bases from V and 0 bases from J; bases unmatched to any gene: 6. The CDR3 has 16 residues. Germline lookup yields CDR1 LNHDA and CDR2 SQIVND (reference sequence). The CDR3 DNA sequence: TGTGCCAGTAGTAACGGACAGGCGAGCTCTGGAAACACCATATATTTT. As protein: CASSNGQASSGNTIYF.

This chain connects TRBV19 to TRBJ1-3, with D maybe TRBD1 (6 bases). V lost 8 bases, J lost 4 bases, and 9 bases lay in between. Germline-derived CDR1 and CDR2 are LNHDA and SQIVND (reference sequence). The CDR3 length is 12 residues. DNA for the CDR3: TGTGCCAGTGGGACATTCGGAAACACCATATATTTT. It yields the protein CASGTFGNTIYF.

The CDR3 sequence: CASSPGSLYGYTF. The CDR3 bases are TGCGCCAGCAGCCCCGGGAGTCTCTATGGCTACACCTTC. The chain carries TRBV5-1 and TRBJ1-2; D not resolved. The CDR3 consists of 13 residues. Germline CDR1 and CDR2: SGHRS and YFSETQ. The ends were cut back, 4 bases at V and 4 bases at J, with 11 bases in the middle.